This TCR beta chain was identified in a study of spatial heterogeneity in lung cancer. The CDR3 covers 21 residues. The germline V gene has CDR1 SGHKS and CDR2 YYEKEE (reference sequence). Trimming removed 2 bases from V and 6 bases from J; junction bases left unmatched: 22. Time point meaning: sample taken at primary tumor resection. The input material, whole RNA from tumor, nontumor lung or frozen PBMC, was sequenced unsorted. TCRdb itself ran the 5' RACE reads through MiXCR, one entry per CDR3 protein. Of more than 60,000 distinct CDR3 sequences detected, about 6.6% appear once; the ten largest clones hold approximately 15%. This clonotype was observed many times.

The genes are TRBV5-5 and TRBJ2-4, with 11 bases fitting TRBD2. Sequences were derived from PBMCs, sampled at surgery. This sequence was found in a female donor with early-stage non-small cell lung cancer. The DNA for the CDR3 is TGTGCCAGCAGCTTCGCGACCACGGTGGGATTAGCGGGAGGGCACCGAAACATTCAGTACTTC. This gives the protein CASSFATTVGLAGGHRNIQYF.